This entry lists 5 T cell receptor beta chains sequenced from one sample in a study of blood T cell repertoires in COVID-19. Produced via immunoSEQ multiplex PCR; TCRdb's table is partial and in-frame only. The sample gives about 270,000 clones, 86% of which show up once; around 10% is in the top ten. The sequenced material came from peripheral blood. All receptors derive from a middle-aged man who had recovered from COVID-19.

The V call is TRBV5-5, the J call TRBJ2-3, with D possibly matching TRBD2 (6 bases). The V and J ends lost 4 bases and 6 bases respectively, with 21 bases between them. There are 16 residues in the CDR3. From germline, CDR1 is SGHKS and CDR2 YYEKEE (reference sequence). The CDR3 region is CASSGGLLNSVDTQYF. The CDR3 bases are TGTGCCAGCAGCGGGGGACTCCTCAATAGCGTGGATACGCAGTATTTT. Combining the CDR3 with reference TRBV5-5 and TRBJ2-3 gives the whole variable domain DAGVTQSPTHLIKTRGQQVTLRCSPISGHKSVSWYQQVLGQGPQFIFQYYEKEERGRGNFPDRFSARQFPNYSSELNVNALLLGDSALYLCASSGGLLNSVDTQYFGPGTRLTVL.

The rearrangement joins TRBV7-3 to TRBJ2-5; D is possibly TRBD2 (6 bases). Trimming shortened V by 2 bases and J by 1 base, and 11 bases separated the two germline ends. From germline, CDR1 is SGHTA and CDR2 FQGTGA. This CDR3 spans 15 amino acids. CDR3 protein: CASSLYGSPQETQYF. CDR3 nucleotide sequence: TGTGCCAGCAGCTTATACGGGAGCCCCCAAGAGACCCAGTACTTC.

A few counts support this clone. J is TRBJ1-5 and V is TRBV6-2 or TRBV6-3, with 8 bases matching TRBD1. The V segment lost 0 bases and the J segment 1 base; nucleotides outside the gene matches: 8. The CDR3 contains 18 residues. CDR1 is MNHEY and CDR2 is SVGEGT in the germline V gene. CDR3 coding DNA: TGTGCCAGCAGTTACTCGTTCGGACAGGGAAAGAGCAATCAGCCCCAGCATTTT. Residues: CASSYSFGQGKSNQPQHF.

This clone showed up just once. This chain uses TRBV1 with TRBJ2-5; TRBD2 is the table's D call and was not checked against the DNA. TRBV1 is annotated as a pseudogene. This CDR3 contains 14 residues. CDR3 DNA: TGCACCAGCAGCCTCCGCGGGGGCGAACAGACCCAGTACTTC. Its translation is CTSSLRGGEQTQYF.

This CDR3 reads CASSIDLGRGTGELFF. The CDR3 nucleotides are TGTGCCAGTAGTATAGATTTGGGGCGGGGCACCGGGGAGCTGTTTTTT. The V call is TRBV19, the J call TRBJ2-2; a weak D match, TRBD2 (6 bases). In germline, CDR1 is LNHDA, CDR2 SQIVND (reference sequence). The V and J ends lost 0 bases and 4 bases respectively, with 12 bases between them. The CDR3 runs to 16 residues.